This TCR beta chain was captured by sequencing in a study of cytomegalovirus exposure and HLA in healthy donors. The study's findings and limits: Later on, a genetic analysis was performed. It linked a missense variant in DCLRE1C with V- and J-gene trimming of TCR beta.

Use of 60 Vbeta and 13 Jbeta primers characterized the PCR. Method: immunoSEQ multiplex PCR; TCRdb's copy keeps in-frame clones and lacks some. The sample includes fewer than 300,000 clones, about 80% of them seen just once. This clone was observed a handful of times. Its specificity is unknown. This sequence was found in a girl aged 2 to 9 in good health and CMV-seronegative. The sequencing input was PBMCs.

The CDR3 sequence: CASSAILLGNEQFF. CDR3 bases: TGTGCCAGCAGCGCTATCCTCCTAGGAAATGAGCAGTTCTTC. This sequence joins TRBV9 and TRBJ2-1; D remains ambiguous. CDR1 and CDR2 (germline): SGDLS, YYNGEE. Trimming cost V 3 bases and J 7 bases, with 14 bases left between them. The length of the CDR3 is 14 residues. Complete variable domain (other parts from reference TRBV9 and TRBJ2-1): DSGVTQTPKHLITATGQRVTLRCSPRSGDLSVYWYQQSLDQGLQFLIQYYNGEERAKGNILERFSAQQFPDLHSELNLSSLELGDSALYFCASSAILLGNEQFFGPGTRLTVL.